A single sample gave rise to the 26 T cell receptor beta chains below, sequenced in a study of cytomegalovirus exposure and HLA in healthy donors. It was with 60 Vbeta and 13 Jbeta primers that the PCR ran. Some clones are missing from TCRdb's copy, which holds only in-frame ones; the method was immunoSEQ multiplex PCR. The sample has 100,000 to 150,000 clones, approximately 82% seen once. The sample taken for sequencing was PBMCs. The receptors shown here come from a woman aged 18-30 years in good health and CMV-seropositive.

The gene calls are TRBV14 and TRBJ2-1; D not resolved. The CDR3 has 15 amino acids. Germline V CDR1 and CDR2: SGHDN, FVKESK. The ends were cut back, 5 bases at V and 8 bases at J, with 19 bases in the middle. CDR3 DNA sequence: TGTGCCAGCAGCGGAAGGAGTGAGTACGTGGATGAGCAGTTCTTC. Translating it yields CASSGRSEYVDEQFF.

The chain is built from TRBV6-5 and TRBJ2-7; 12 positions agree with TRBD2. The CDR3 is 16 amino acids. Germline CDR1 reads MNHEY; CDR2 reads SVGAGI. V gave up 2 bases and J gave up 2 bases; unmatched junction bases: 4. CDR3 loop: CASSYTPSGGAYEQYF. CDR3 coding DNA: TGTGCCAGCAGTTACACCCCTAGCGGGGGGGCCTACGAGCAGTACTTC.

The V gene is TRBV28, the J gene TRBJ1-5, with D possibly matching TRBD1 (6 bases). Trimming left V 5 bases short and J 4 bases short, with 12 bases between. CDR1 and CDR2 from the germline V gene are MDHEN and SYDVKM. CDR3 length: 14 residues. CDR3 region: CASSLRTENQPQHF. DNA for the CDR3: TGTGCCAGCAGTCTGAGGACAGAAAATCAGCCCCAGCATTTT.

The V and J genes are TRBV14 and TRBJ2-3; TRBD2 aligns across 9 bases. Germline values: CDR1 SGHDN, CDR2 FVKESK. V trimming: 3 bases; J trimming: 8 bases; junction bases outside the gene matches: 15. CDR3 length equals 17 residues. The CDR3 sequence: CASSHLTRLAGPSTQYF. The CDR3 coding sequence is TGTGCCAGCAGCCATCTAACACGGCTAGCGGGGCCAAGTACGCAGTATTTT.

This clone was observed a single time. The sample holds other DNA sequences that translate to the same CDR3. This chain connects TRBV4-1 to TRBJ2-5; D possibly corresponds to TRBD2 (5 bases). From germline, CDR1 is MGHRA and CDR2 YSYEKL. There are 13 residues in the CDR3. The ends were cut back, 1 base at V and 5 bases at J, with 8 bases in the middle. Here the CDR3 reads CASSQGTGETQYF. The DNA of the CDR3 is TGCGCCAGCAGCCAAGGTACGGGGGAGACCCAGTACTTC.

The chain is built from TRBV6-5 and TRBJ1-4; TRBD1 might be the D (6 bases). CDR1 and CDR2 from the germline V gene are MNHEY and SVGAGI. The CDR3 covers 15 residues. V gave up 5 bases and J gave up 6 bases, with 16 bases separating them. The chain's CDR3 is CASSRSTGIHEKLFF. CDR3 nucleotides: TGTGCCAGCAGTCGCTCGACAGGAATCCATGAAAAACTGTTTTTT.

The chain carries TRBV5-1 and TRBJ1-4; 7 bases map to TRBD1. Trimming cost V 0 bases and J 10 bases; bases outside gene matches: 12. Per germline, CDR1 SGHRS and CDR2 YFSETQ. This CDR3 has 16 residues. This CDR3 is CASSLGIEGANGKLFF. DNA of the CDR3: TGCGCCAGCAGCTTGGGCATTGAGGGGGCGAACGGAAAACTGTTTTTT.

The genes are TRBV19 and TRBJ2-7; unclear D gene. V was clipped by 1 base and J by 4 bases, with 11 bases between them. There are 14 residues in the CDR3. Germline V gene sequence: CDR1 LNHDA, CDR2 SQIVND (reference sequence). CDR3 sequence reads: CASSIAGLQYEQYF. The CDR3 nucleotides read TGTGCCAGTAGTATAGCTGGGCTTCAATACGAGCAGTACTTC.

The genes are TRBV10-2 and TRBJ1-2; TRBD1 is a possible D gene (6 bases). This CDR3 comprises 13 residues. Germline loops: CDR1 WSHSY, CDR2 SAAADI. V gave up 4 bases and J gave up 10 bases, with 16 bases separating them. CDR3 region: CASSGNRAAVYTF. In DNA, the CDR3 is TGCGCCAGCAGTGGTAACAGGGCGGCTGTCTACACCTTC.

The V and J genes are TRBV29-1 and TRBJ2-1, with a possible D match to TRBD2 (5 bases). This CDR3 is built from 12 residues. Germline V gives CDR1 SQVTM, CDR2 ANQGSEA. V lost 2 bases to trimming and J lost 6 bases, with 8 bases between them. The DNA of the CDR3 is TGCAGCGTTGAAAGCGGAGGCAATGAGCAGTTCTTC. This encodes CSVESGGNEQFF.

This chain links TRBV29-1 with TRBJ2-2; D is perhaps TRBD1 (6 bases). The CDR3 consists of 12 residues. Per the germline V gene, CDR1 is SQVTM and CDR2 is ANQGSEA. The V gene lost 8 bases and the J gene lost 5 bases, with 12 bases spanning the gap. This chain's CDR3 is CSLHTGTGELFF. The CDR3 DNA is TGCAGCCTACACACAGGGACCGGGGAGCTGTTTTTT.

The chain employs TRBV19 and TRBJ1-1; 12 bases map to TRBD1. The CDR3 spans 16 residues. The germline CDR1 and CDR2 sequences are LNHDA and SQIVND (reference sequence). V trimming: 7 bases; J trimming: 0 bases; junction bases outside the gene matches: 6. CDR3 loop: CASNLGTGGLNTEAFF. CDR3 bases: TGTGCCAGTAATCTTGGGACAGGGGGCCTGAACACTGAAGCTTTCTTT.

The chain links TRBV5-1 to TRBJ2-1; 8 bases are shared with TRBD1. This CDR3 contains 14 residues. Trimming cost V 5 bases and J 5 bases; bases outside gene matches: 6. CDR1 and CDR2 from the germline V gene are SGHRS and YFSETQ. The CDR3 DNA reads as TGCGCCAGCAGTCCGAGGACAGGGAACAATGAGCAGTTCTTC. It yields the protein CASSPRTGNNEQFF.

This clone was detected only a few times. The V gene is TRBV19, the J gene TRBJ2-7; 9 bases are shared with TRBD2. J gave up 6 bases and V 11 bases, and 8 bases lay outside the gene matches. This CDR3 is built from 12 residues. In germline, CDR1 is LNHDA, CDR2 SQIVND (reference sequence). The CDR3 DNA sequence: TGTGCCGCGGCGGGGGGGGTGGGCGAGCAGTACTTC. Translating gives CAAAGGVGEQYF.

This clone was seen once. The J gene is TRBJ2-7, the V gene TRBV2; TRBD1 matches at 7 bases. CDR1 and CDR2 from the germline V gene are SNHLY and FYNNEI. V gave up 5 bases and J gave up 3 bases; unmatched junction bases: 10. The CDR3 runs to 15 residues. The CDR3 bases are TGTGCCAGCAGTCCGGGACAGCCTGCCTTCTACGAGCAGTACTTC. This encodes CASSPGQPAFYEQYF.

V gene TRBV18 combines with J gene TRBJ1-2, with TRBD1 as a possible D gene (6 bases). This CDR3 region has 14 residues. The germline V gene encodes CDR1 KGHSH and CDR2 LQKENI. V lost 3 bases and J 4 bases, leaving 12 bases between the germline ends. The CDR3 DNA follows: TGTGCCAGCTCACCCAGGACAGAAGGCTATGGCTACACCTTC. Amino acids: CASSPRTEGYGYTF.

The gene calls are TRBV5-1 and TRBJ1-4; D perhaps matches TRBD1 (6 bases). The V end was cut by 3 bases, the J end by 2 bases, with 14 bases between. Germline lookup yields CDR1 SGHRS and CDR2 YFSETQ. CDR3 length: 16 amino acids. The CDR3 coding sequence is TGCGCCAGCAGCTGGGGGCCGAGGGGGACTAATGAAAAACTGTTTTTT. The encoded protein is CASSWGPRGTNEKLFF.

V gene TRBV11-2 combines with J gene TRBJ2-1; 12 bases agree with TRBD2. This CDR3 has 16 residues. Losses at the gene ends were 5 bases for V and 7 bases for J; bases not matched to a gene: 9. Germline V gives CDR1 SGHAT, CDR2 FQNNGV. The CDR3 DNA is TGTGCCAGCAGCGACTCCCCTAGCGGGGGGGCTAATGAGCAGTTCTTC. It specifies CASSDSPSGGANEQFF.

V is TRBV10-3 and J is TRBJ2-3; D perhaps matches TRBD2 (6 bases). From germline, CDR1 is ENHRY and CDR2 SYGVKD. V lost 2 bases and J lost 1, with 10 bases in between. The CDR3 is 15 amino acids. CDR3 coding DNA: TGTGCCATCAGTGAGGCTAGCGAGGGCACAGATACGCAGTATTTT. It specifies CAISEASEGTDTQYF.

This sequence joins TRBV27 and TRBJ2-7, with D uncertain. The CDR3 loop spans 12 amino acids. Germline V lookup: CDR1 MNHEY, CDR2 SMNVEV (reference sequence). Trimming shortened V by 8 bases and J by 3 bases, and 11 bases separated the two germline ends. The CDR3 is CASGESYYEQYF. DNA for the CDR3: TGTGCCAGCGGAGAGTCGTACTACGAGCAGTACTTC.

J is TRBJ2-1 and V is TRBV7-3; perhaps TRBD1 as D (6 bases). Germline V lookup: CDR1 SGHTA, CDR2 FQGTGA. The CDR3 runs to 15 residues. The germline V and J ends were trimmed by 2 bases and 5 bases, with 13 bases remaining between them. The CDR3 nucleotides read TGTGCCAGCAGCTTAGACCGGGACACTCACAATGAGCAGTTCTTC. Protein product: CASSLDRDTHNEQFF.

The CDR3 DNA is TGTGCCAGCAGTGGCCGAGAAGGGACAGGGATTAATGAGCAGTACTTC. As protein: CASSGREGTGINEQYF. This chain joins TRBV25-1 and TRBJ2-7; 9 bases align to TRBD1. Unmatched junction bases numbered 14, after V lost 4 bases and J lost 7 bases. This CDR3 has 16 amino acids. Per germline, CDR1 MGHDK and CDR2 SYGVNS.

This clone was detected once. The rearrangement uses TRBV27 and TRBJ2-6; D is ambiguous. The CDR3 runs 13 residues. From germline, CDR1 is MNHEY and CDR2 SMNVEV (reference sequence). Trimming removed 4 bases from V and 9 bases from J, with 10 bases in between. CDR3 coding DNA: TGTGCCAGCAGTTCCCCCTCCGGCAACGTCCTGACTTTC. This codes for CASSSPSGNVLTF.

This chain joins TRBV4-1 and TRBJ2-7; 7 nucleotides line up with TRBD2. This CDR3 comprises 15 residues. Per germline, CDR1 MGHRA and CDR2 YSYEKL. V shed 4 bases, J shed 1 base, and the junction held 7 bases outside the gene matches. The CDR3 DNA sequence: TGCGCCAGCAGCCGGGAGGGCGGGGGTTCCTACGAGCAGTACTTC. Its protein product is CASSREGGGSYEQYF.

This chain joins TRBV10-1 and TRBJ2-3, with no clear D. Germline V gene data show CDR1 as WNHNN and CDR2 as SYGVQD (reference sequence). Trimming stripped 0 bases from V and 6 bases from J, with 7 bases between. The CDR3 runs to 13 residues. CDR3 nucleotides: TGCGCCAGCAGTGAGTCCTCAGGCGATACGCAGTATTTT. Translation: CASSESSGDTQYF.

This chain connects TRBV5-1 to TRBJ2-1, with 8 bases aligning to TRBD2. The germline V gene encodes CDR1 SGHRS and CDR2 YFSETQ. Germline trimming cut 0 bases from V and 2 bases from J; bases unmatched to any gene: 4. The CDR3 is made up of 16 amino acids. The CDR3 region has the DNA TGCGCCAGCAGCTTGGGGGTCGGGGGGGCCTACAATGAGCAGTTCTTC. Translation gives CASSLGVGGAYNEQFF.